The clone carrying this T cell receptor beta chain was seen many times. The V and J ends lost 6 bases and 4 bases, in that order; junction bases with no gene match: 8. CDR1 and CDR2 from the germline V gene are MNHEY and SVGAGI. This CDR3 contains 15 residues. Time point in this sample: longitudinal time-point 1 (baseline). The entry originates in a study of neurological immune-mediated disorders. A single run covered 15-18 subjects with over 190 million TCR-beta sequences. TCRdb redid the calling of the 5' RACE reads with MiXCR, one entry per CDR3 protein. This sample yields 50,000 to 70,000 distinct CDR3 sequences, of which around a tenth are seen a single time; 6.5% to 8.5% belongs to the top ten.

The sample was PBMCs. The clonotype comes from a male donor with HTLV-1-associated myelopathy (HAM/TSP). The chain carries TRBV6-5 and TRBJ1-5; 8 positions agree with TRBD1. In DNA, the CDR3 is TGTGCCAGCAGACCGGACAGGGCATGGAATCAGCCCCAGCATTTT. It yields the protein CASRPDRAWNQPQHF.